Following are 3 T cell receptor beta chains from one sample sequenced in a study of T cell responses to AZD1222 COVID-19 vaccine listed by TCRdb under 2021. The label giving this sample's time point can be read as: baseline before first vaccination. Library prep was done by the immunoSEQ multiplex PCR assay. TCRdb took this table from immuneACCESS and kept in-frame rearrangements with V and J called. Such tables lack part of the clones; where checked against another copy, unresolved V genes explain under half of the gap, and the rest is unexplained. The sample yields about 120,000 clones; 75% to 90% were counted once. The ten top clones hold 3.1% of the sample. This specimen consisted of peripheral blood, obtained on day 0 of AZD1222 vaccination. Receptors were obtained from an adult in good health.

The chain couples TRBV30 to TRBJ1-5; 9 bases fit TRBD1. Unmatched junction bases numbered 6, after V lost 2 bases and J lost 7 bases. Germline CDR1 and CDR2: GTSNPN and SVGIG (reference sequence). The CDR3 runs 14 residues. For the CDR3, the DNA is TGTGCCTGGAGTCCCGGGACAGGGAGACAGCCCCAGCATTTT. Its translation: CAWSPGTGRQPQHF.

V is TRBV4-3 and J is TRBJ1-4; possible D gene TRBD1, 5 bases. Germline values: CDR1 LGHNA, CDR2 YSLEER. V lost 3 bases and J lost 2, with 7 bases in between. The CDR3 runs to 14 residues. CDR3 in amino acids: CASSHWGTNEKLFF. The CDR3 DNA follows: TGCGCCAGCAGCCATTGGGGGACTAATGAAAAACTGTTTTTT.

This chain joins TRBV28 and TRBJ2-3; perhaps D is TRBD1 or TRBD2 (5 bases each). The V end lost 4 bases, the J end lost 6 bases, and 20 bases lay between the germline ends. Germline lookup yields CDR1 MDHEN and CDR2 SYDVKM. The CDR3 is 16 residues long. This chain's CDR3 is CASSSPYRDVVDTQYF. CDR3 DNA sequence: TGTGCCAGCAGTTCGCCATATCGGGACGTCGTGGATACGCAGTATTTT.